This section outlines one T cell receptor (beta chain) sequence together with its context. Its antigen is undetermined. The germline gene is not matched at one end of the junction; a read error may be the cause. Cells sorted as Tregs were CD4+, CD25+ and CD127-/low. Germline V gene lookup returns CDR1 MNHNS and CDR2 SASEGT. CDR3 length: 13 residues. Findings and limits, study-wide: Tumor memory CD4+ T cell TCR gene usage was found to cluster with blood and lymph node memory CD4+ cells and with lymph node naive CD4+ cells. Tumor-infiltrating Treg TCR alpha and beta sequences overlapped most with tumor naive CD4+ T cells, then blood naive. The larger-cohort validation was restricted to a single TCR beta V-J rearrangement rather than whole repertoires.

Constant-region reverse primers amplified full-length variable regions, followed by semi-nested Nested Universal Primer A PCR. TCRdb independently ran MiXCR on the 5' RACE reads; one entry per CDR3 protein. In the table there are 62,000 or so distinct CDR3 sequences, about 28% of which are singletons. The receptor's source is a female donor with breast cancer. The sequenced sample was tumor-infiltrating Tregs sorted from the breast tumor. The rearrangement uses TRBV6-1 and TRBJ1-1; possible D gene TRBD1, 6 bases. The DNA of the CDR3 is TGTGCCAGCAGCCGCGAGAGGGGGACTGAAGCTTTCTTC. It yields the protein CASSRERGTEAFF.